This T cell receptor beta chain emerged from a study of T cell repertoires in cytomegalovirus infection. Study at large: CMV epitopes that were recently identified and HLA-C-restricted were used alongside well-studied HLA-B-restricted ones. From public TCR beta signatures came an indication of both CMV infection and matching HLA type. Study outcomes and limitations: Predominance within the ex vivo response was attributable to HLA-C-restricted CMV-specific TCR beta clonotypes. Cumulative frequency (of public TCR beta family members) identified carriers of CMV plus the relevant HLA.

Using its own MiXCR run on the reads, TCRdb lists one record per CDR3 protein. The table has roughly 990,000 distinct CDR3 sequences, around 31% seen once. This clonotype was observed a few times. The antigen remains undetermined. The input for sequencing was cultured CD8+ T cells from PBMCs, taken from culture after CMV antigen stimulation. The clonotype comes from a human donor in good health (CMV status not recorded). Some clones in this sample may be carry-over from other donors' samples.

The CDR3 is CASSLWTGGPYEQYF. CDR3 DNA sequence: TGTGCCAGCAGTCTCTGGACAGGGGGCCCCTACGAGCAGTACTTC. The V and J genes are TRBV27 and TRBJ2-7; 11 positions match TRBD1. The germline V gene encodes CDR1 MNHEY and CDR2 SMNVEV (reference sequence). V lost 5 bases, J lost 2 bases, and 5 bases stayed unmatched. The CDR3 extends over 15 amino acids.